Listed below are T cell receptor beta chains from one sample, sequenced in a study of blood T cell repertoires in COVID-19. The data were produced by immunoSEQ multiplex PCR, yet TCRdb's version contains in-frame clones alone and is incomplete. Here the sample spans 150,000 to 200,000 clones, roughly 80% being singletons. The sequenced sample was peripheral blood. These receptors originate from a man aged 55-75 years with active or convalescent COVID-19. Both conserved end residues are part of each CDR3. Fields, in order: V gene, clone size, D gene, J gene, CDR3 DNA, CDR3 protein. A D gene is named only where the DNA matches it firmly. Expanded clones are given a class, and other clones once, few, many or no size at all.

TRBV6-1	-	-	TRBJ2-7	TGTGCCAGCAGTGAAGCGCGTCGGGGGACCGAGCAGTACTTC	CASSEARRGTEQYF
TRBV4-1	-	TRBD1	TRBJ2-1	TGCGCCAGCAGCCAAGATCCGACAGGGGTGAAGTTCTTC	CASSQDPTGVKFF
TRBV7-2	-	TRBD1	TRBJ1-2	TGTGCCAGCAGCTCATACAGGGGGACCACGGGGGGCTACACCTTC	CASSSYRGTTGGYTF
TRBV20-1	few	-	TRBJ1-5	TGCAGTGCTAGACAGGGCCAGCCCCAGCATTTT	CSARQGQPQHF
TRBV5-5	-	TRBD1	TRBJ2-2	TGTGCCAGCAGCTTGGGGACAGGGCTGGCCGGGGAGCTGTTTTTT	CASSLGTGLAGELFF
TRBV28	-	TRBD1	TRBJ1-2	TGTGCCAGCAGTTTCCCGGGACAGGCGGGGAGGGACTATGGCTACACCTTC	CASSFPGQAGRDYGYTF
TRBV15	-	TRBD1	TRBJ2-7	TGTGCCACCAGCAGCCGGGACCAAGGACAGGGCTACGAGCAGTACTTC	CATSSRDQGQGYEQYF
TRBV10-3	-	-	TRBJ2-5	TGTGCCATCAGTGAGTCTGAAGGCAGGGGCCTCGTGGCCCAGTACTTC	CAISESEGRGLVAQYF
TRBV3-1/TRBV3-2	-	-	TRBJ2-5	TGTGCCAGCAGCCAGGGCTCTGGGACCCAGTACTTC	CASSQGSGTQYF
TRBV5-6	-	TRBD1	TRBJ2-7	TGTGCCAGCACCACCCTGGGGACAGGGCACGAGCAGTACTTC	CASTTLGTGHEQYF
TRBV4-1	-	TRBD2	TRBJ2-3	TGCGCCAGCAGCCAAGCCCTAGCGGGAGCCTCAGATACGCAGTATTTT	CASSQALAGASDTQYF
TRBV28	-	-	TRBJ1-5	TGTGCCAGCAGAGGGGACATCTATCAGCCCCAGCATTTT	CASRGDIYQPQHF
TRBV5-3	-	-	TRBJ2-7	TGTGCCAATCCTAGTGCCAGCCCTTCCTACGAGCAGTACTTC	CANPSASPSYEQYF
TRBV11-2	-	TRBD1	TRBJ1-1	TGTGCCAGCAGCTTAGATCAGGGGGGGAACACTGAAGCTTTCTTT	CASSLDQGGNTEAFF
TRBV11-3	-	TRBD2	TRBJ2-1	TGTGCCAGCAGCTTAGATAGCGGGAGGGGGGATGAGCAGTTCTTC	CASSLDSGRGDEQFF
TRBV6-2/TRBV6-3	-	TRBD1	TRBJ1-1	TGTGCCAGCAGCCTGCGGACAGGGCGGGCTGAAGCTTTCTTT	CASSLRTGRAEAFF
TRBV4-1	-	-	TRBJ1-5	TGCGCCAGCAGCCAAGATGGAGGGGCGCGGCAGCCCCAGCATTTT	CASSQDGGARQPQHF
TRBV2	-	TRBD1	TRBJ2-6	TGTGCCACCGACAGGGGGTCCTCTGGGGCCAACGTCCTGACTTTC	CATDRGSSGANVLTF
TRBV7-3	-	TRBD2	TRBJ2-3	TGTGCCAGCAGCCCTAGCGGAGGGACAGATACGCAGTATTTT	CASSPSGGTDTQYF
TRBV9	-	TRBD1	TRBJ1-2	TGTGCCAGCAGCGATGGGACAGGTCGGGGGCATGGCTACACCTTC	CASSDGTGRGHGYTF
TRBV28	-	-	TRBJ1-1	TGTGCCAGCAGCTCTCACACCCCTCACCGGGAGGCCACTGAAGCTTTCTTT	CASSSHTPHREATEAFF
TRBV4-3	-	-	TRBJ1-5	TGCGCCAGCAGCCAAGACCGAAGCCGGACAGTGTATAGCAATCAGCCCCAGCATTTT	CASSQDRSRTVYSNQPQHF
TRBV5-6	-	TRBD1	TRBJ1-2	TGTGCCAGCAGCGGCCCGGGACAGGTCTATGGCTACACCTTC	CASSGPGQVYGYTF
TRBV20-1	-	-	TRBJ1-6	TGCAGTGCTAGTGCCCGGAGGGTATCACCCCTCCACTTT	CSASARRVSPLHF
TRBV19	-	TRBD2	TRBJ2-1	TGTGCCAGTAGTACACCACGGACTAGCGGGAGGGCCAATGAGCAGTTCTTC	CASSTPRTSGRANEQFF
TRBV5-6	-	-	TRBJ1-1	TGTGCCAGCAGCCCTTTAGAGAGATCAAACACTGAAGCTTTCTTT	CASSPLERSNTEAFF
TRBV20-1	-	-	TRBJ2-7	TGCAGTGCTAGTCCTTCCGAAGGCGGGCAGTACTTC	CSASPSEGGQYF
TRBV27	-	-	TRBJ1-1	TGTGCCAGCAGCATCACCCGTGGCAGGACTGAAGCTTTCTTT	CASSITRGRTEAFF
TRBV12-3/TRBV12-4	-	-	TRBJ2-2	TGTGCCAGCAGTTTTCTGAGCACCGGGGAGCTGTTTTTT	CASSFLSTGELFF
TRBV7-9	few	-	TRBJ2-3	TGTGCCAGCAGCTTAGCTGGCCTCACAGATACGCAGTATTTT	CASSLAGLTDTQYF
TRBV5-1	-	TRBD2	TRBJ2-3	TGCGCCAGCATGGCGGGAGGGGCCGAAGATACGCAGTATTTT	CASMAGGAEDTQYF
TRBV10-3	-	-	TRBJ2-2	TGTGCCATCAGCGGGCCCAGGAGGGGAACCGGGGAGCTGTTTTTT	CAISGPRRGTGELFF
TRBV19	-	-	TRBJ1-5	TGTGCCAGTAGTATAAAGAGGGTTCAGCCCCAGCATTTT	CASSIKRVQPQHF
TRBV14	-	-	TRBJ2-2	TGTGCCAGCAGCCGTGGACAGACCGGCACCGGGGAGCTGTTTTTT	CASSRGQTGTGELFF
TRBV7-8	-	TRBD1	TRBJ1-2	TGTGCCAGCAGCCCCAATCCCACTGGACAGGATGTTGTCTATGGCTACACCTTC	CASSPNPTGQDVVYGYTF
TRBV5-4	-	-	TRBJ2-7	TGTGCCAGCAGCTTGGATCGGCGGGTCTCCTACGAGCAGTACTTC	CASSLDRRVSYEQYF
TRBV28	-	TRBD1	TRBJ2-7	TGTGCCAGCAGCCGACAGGGGTACCACGAGCAGTACTTC	CASSRQGYHEQYF
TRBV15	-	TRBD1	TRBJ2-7	TGTGCCACCAAGGAGATGGGACAGGGAAGGGAGCAGTACTTC	CATKEMGQGREQYF
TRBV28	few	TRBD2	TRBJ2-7	TGTGCCAGCAGTCTACCTCCCAAAACTAGCGGGAGTACAAAGCTATACGAGCAGTACTTC	CASSLPPKTSGSTKLYEQYF
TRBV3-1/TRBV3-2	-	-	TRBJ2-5	TGTGCCAGCAGCCTAACGAGCGGGGAGACCCAGTACTTC	CASSLTSGETQYF
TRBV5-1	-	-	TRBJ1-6	TGCGCCAGCAGCTTGGAGGGACATAATAATTCACCCCTCCACTTT	CASSLEGHNNSPLHF
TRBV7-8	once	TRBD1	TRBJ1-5	TGTGCCAGCGGACAGGGTAGCAATCAGCCCCAGCATTTT	CASGQGSNQPQHF